These 29 T cell receptor beta chains were sequenced from one sample in a study of T cells after somatic rescue of genetic block. Profiled with immunoSEQ multiplex PCR; TCRdb holds only in-frame clones, not every one. The data hold about 12,000 clones, with less than 80% observed a single time. The specimen sequenced was peripheral blood mononuclear cells (PBMCs). These receptors were collected from a boy aged 5-17 years.

The chain is built from TRBV7-8 and TRBJ2-7; D uncertain. Germline CDR1 reads SGHVS; CDR2 reads FQNEAQ. Trimming left V 4 bases short and J 2 bases short, with 9 bases between. This CDR3 has 13 residues. The CDR3 protein is CASSSDLTYEQYF. Written as DNA, the CDR3 is TGTGCCAGCAGCTCCGACCTTACCTACGAGCAGTACTTC.

The rearrangement joins TRBV20-1 to TRBJ1-1; D gene ambiguous. The CDR3 extends over 11 amino acids. Germline CDR1 and CDR2: DFQATT and SNEGSKA (reference sequence). The CDR3 reads CTRRLNTEAFF. CDR3 nucleotide sequence: TGCACTAGGAGACTGAACACTGAAGCTTTCTTT.

The rearrangement links TRBV10-2 to TRBJ2-3, with D hard to call. The CDR3 is 12 amino acids. Germline CDR1 and CDR2: WSHSY and SAAADI. Deletions cut 7 bases from V and 1 base from J, with 6 bases between. The CDR3 DNA reads as TGCGCCAGCACGGCCCGCACAGATACGCAGTATTTT. Translation gives CASTARTDTQYF.

The chain links TRBV7-6 to TRBJ1-1; D is unclear. Between the trimmed V and J ends, which lost 1 base and 3 bases, there was a span of 9 bases. Per the germline V gene, CDR1 is SGHVS and CDR2 is FNYEAQ. The CDR3 is 14 residues long. The CDR3 spells CASSLVPGDTEAFF. CDR3 sequence (DNA): TGTGCCAGCAGCTTAGTACCCGGTGACACTGAAGCTTTCTTT.

The chain recombines TRBV5-1 with TRBJ2-7, with 8 nucleotides matching TRBD1. V shed 0 bases, J shed 4 bases, and the junction held 6 bases outside the gene matches. The CDR3 is made up of 15 amino acids. CDR1 is SGHRS and CDR2 is YFSETQ in the germline V gene. The CDR3: CASSLVQGERYEQYF. The CDR3 nucleotides are TGCGCCAGCAGCTTGGTACAGGGGGAAAGGTACGAGCAGTACTTC.

This chain joins TRBV14 and TRBJ2-1, with TRBD2 matching over 9 bases. CDR3 length equals 19 residues. Germline CDR1 SGHDN, CDR2 FVKESK. Trimming cost V 0 bases and J 4 bases; bases outside gene matches: 13. In nucleotides, the CDR3 is TGTGCCAGCAGCCAAGATAAAGTCGCTAGCGGGGCACTATACAATGAGCAGTTCTTC. Its translation is CASSQDKVASGALYNEQFF.

This chain joins TRBV6-5 and TRBJ2-3, with D perhaps TRBD1 or TRBD2 (6 bases each). V was shortened by 0 bases and J by 6 bases, with 13 bases between the two germline ends. This CDR3 comprises 15 residues. Germline lookup yields CDR1 MNHEY and CDR2 SVGAGI. The DNA of the CDR3 is TGTGCCAGCAGTTACTCCCTTCGGGGGCTTGATACGCAGTATTTT. As protein: CASSYSLRGLDTQYF.

This clone was observed once. The chain links TRBV19 to TRBJ1-2; unclear D gene. Trimming shortened V by 4 bases and J by 8 bases, and 17 bases separated the two germline ends. Per germline, CDR1 LNHDA and CDR2 SQIVND (reference sequence). The CDR3 is made up of 14 amino acids. The CDR3 bases are TGTGCCAGTAGTACTACAATCTTCCTAAGCGGCTACACCTTC. It translates to CASSTTIFLSGYTF.

This chain links TRBV25-1 with TRBJ2-4, with TRBD1 as a possible D gene (5 bases). The germline V gene encodes CDR1 MGHDK and CDR2 SYGVNS. V was pared by 8 bases and J by 0 bases, with 17 bases between. This CDR3 region has 16 residues. The CDR3 coding sequence is TGTGCCAGCTCCAAGGGGTTTACCCTAGCCAAAAACATTCAGTACTTC. Translating gives CASSKGFTLAKNIQYF.

In its sample, this clone was seen once. The chain combines TRBV21-1 with TRBJ2-7. TRBV21-1 is deemed a pseudogene. The CDR3 length is 15 residues. In DNA, the CDR3 is TGTGCCAGCAGCAAAGTGGGGGACCGCTCCTACGAGCAGTACTTC. Protein sequence: CASSKVGDRSYEQYF.

This clone was counted a single time. The chain recombines TRBV11-3 with TRBJ1-4; tentatively, D is TRBD1 (5 bases). The CDR3 length is 14 residues. Germline loops: CDR1 SGHNT, CDR2 YENEEA. Trimming pared 2 bases from V and 8 bases from J, leaving 12 bases between. The CDR3 sequence is CASSLIRGCEKLFF. CDR3 nucleotide sequence: TGTGCCAGCAGCTTAATAAGGGGCTGCGAAAAACTGTTTTTT.

The J gene is TRBJ1-4, the V gene TRBV7-9; D unclear. V lost 0 bases and J lost 5, with 7 bases in between. CDR1 and CDR2 from the germline V gene are SEHNR and FQNEAQ (reference sequence). This CDR3 contains 14 residues. In nucleotides, the CDR3 is TGTGCCAGCAGCTTAGCGGCCGCAAATGAAAAACTGTTTTTT. This codes for CASSLAAANEKLFF.

The V and J genes are TRBV7-2 and TRBJ2-7; D may be TRBD1 (6 bases). This CDR3 contains 14 residues. V was cut by 0 bases and J by 3 bases, with 9 bases left in between. In germline, CDR1 is SGHTA, CDR2 FQGNSA. CDR3 region: CASSLAEGGYEQYF. The CDR3 DNA sequence: TGTGCCAGCAGCTTAGCGGAAGGGGGCTACGAGCAGTACTTC.

CDR3 region: CASSLGGTRSGANVLTF. The CDR3 nucleotides are TGTGCCAGCAGCCTAGGGGGGACCCGCTCTGGGGCCAACGTCCTGACTTTC. This sequence joins TRBV14 and TRBJ2-6; D might be TRBD1 or TRBD2, each matching 6 bases. V lost 4 bases to trimming and J lost 0 bases, with 13 bases between them. The CDR3 runs to 17 residues. CDR1 and CDR2 from the germline V gene are SGHDN and FVKESK.

The rearrangement joins TRBV7-7 to TRBJ1-4; the match to TRBD1 covers 7 bases. CDR1 is SSHAT, CDR2 FNYEAQ, per germline (reference sequence). There are 16 residues in the CDR3. J lost 8 bases, V lost 5 bases, and 14 bases had no gene match. The CDR3 is CASSPVRQGRGEKLFF. DNA of the CDR3: TGTGCCAGCAGCCCCGTCCGACAGGGAAGGGGGGAAAAACTGTTTTTT.

The rearrangement links TRBV7-8 to TRBJ2-7, with D perhaps TRBD2 (7 bases). The CDR3 has 16 amino acids. V was shortened by 5 bases and J by 2 bases, with 19 bases between the two germline ends. The germline V gene has CDR1 SGHVS and CDR2 FQNEAQ. The CDR3 region is CASSPRGGQGTYEQYF. The CDR3 DNA follows: TGTGCCAGCAGCCCTAGGGGGGGGCAGGGGACCTACGAGCAGTACTTC.

The J gene is TRBJ2-5, the V gene TRBV7-8; no firm D call. This CDR3 region has 12 residues. Per the germline V gene, CDR1 is SGHVS and CDR2 is FQNEAQ. The V end was cut by 4 bases, the J end by 4 bases, with 7 bases between. The CDR3 region has the DNA TGTGCCAGCAGCTCGTTCACAGAGACCCAGTACTTC. It codes for CASSSFTETQYF.

The CDR3 nucleotides read TGTGCCAGCAGCTCGTTGAGTAGTGCCAAAAACATTCAGTACTTC. Its translation is CASSSLSSAKNIQYF. This sequence joins TRBV5-6 and TRBJ2-4; no firm D call. The CDR3 contains 15 residues. Germline V gives CDR1 SGHDT, CDR2 YYEEEE. V lost 3 bases and J 1 base, leaving 11 bases between the germline ends.

The chain uses TRBV7-2 and TRBJ1-2; D is unclear. The germline V gene has CDR1 SGHTA and CDR2 FQGNSA. Trimming took off 5 bases at V and 2 bases at J, with 15 bases between the two ends. The CDR3 has 15 amino acids. The CDR3 DNA reads as TGTGCCAGCAGCCCGGGGATAGGAGTGAACTATGGCTACACCTTC. Translated: CASSPGIGVNYGYTF.

This CDR3 reads CASSVGSGLVGVTDTQYF. In DNA, the CDR3 is TGTGCCAGCAGCGTCGGTTCCGGACTGGTGGGGGTCACAGATACGCAGTATTTT. This sequence joins TRBV9 and TRBJ2-3; D possibly matches TRBD1 or TRBD2 (5 bases each). Trimming left V 2 bases short and J 2 bases short, with 21 bases between. CDR1 is SGDLS, CDR2 YYNGEE, per germline. The CDR3 contains 18 residues.

This chain connects TRBV5-1 to TRBJ2-3, with 8 bases matching TRBD1. The germline gives CDR1 SGHRS, CDR2 YFSETQ. CDR3 size: 15 residues. V trimming: 1 base; J trimming: 4 bases; junction bases outside the gene matches: 5. The CDR3 sequence: CASSLSAGGADTQYF. The CDR3 nucleotides are TGCGCCAGCAGCTTGTCGGCAGGGGGCGCAGATACGCAGTATTTT.

This chain joins TRBV21-1 and TRBJ2-5; the table calls TRBD1, which could not be checked here. TRBV21-1 is assigned pseudogene status. The CDR3 runs to 16 residues. The CDR3 DNA sequence: TGTGCCAGCAGCAGTCGTAGGGACAGGGAGGGAGAGACCCAGTACTTC. Protein: CASSSRRDREGETQYF.

This clone has a single count. The chain recombines TRBV5-1 with TRBJ2-1; TRBD2 aligns across 8 bases. This CDR3 is built from 16 residues. Germline V gives CDR1 SGHRS, CDR2 YFSETQ. The junction had 9 bases not matched to a gene; V was cut back by 0 bases and J by 7 bases. CDR3 DNA: TGCGCCAGCAGCTTGGGGTGGAGCGGGGGCGTTAATGAGCAGTTCTTC. Encoded protein: CASSLGWSGGVNEQFF.

The chain's CDR3 is CASSIEGQTMGSYEQYF. In nucleotides, the CDR3 is TGTGCCAGCAGTATAGAGGGACAAACTATGGGGTCCTACGAGCAGTACTTC. The chain has TRBV28 and TRBJ2-7, with D possibly being TRBD1 (6 bases). This CDR3 contains 17 residues. The germline V gene has CDR1 MDHEN and CDR2 SYDVKM. V lost 5 bases and J lost 1, with 21 bases in between.

This rearrangement joins TRBV18 to TRBJ1-4; 7 nucleotides agree with TRBD1. The V gene's germline CDR1 is KGHSH and CDR2 LQKENI. This CDR3 contains 14 residues. J gave up 5 bases and V 3 bases, and 3 bases lay outside the gene matches. This chain's CDR3 is CASSPRQGNEKLFF. CDR3 coding DNA: TGTGCCAGCTCACCTCGACAGGGAAATGAAAAACTGTTTTTT.

This clone was seen a few times. The rearrangement joins TRBV2 to TRBJ2-7; D gene unclear. Germline assignment: CDR1 SNHLY and CDR2 FYNNEI. V was trimmed by 4 bases and J by 3 bases, leaving 7 bases between them. The CDR3 has 12 residues. The CDR3 reads CASSARFYEQYF. The DNA of the CDR3 is TGTGCCAGCAGTGCCAGATTCTACGAGCAGTACTTC.

This clone was seen a few times. This chain joins TRBV18 and TRBJ2-7; D might be TRBD1 or TRBD2, each matching 5 bases. This CDR3 contains 14 residues. Trimming pared 3 bases from V and 3 bases from J, leaving 12 bases between. Per the germline V gene, CDR1 is KGHSH and CDR2 is LQKENI. The CDR3 here is CASSPARGDYEQYF. CDR3 DNA: TGTGCCAGCTCACCTGCGAGGGGTGACTACGAGCAGTACTTC.

This CDR3 is CASSSPLFTEAKNIQYF. The CDR3 DNA reads TGTGCCAGCAGCTCACCCCTTTTTACGGAAGCCAAAAACATTCAGTACTTC. The chain couples TRBV11-2 to TRBJ2-4; unclear D gene. This CDR3 spans 17 amino acids. The V end lost 4 bases, the J end lost 0 bases, and 16 bases lay between the germline ends. CDR1 and CDR2 (germline): SGHAT, FQNNGV. The full variable domain, completed using reference TRBV11-2 and TRBJ2-4, is EAGVAQSPRYKIIEKRQSVAFWCNPISGHATLYWYQQILGQGPKLLIQFQNNGVVDDSQLPKDRFSAERLKGVDSTLKIQPAKLEDSAVYLCASSSPLFTEAKNIQYFGAGTRLSVL.

In its sample, this clone was seen a few times. DNA for the CDR3: TGTGCCAGCAGACCTCGGGACTTTGAAAAACTGTTTTTT. This encodes CASRPRDFEKLFF. This chain joins TRBV6-5 and TRBJ1-4; TRBD1 might be the D (5 bases). Trimming took 6 bases from V and 7 from J, leaving 12 bases between them. The CDR3 length is 13 residues. In germline, CDR1 is MNHEY, CDR2 SVGAGI.